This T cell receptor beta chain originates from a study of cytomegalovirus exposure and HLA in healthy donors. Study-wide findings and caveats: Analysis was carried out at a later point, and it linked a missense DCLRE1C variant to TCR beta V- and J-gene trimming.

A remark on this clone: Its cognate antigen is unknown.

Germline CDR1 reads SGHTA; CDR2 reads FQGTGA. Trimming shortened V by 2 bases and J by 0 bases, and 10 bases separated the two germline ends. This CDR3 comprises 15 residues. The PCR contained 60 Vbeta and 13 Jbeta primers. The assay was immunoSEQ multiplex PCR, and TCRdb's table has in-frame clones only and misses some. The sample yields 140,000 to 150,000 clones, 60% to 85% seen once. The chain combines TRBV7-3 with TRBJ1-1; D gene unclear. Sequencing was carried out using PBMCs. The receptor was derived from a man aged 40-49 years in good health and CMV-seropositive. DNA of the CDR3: TGTGCCAGCAGCTTAGTTTACAGCATGAACACTGAAGCTTTCTTT. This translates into CASSLVYSMNTEAFF.